This T cell receptor beta chain comes out of a study of T cells in Graves' hyperthyroidism and ophthalmopathy. The overall study: Once the initial diagnosis was made, peripheral blood was obtained before any treatment.

The germline V gene has CDR1 LGHDT and CDR2 YNNKEL (reference sequence). With 0 bases removed from V and 5 bases from J, the gap between germline ends came to 10 bases. The CDR3 sequence is 14 residues long. Study-wide findings and caveats: The majority of expanded thyroid clonotypes above 0.001 also appeared in blood.

The CDR3 regions of TCR beta were amplified from RNA transcripts. The TCR CDR3 was amplified in a first-round RT-PCR using the HTBI primer set. TCRdb reanalysed the multiplex PCR reads using MiXCR and keeps one entry per CDR3 protein. The repertoire holds hundreds of thousands of distinct CDR3 sequences, roughly 13% seen once, with around 9.2% in the top ten. With respect to this clonotype: Its specificity is not known.

Fresh peripheral blood, roughly 9.3 ml, was the source of the PBMCs. The chain combines TRBV3-1 with TRBJ1-2; perhaps TRBD1 as D (5 bases). This TCR derives from a woman between 18 and 29 years old with Graves' hyperthyroidism. The sequenced material came from blood. The CDR3: CASSQDRQRYGYTF. As DNA, the CDR3 is TGTGCCAGCAGCCAAGACAGACAGCGGTATGGCTACACCTTC.